One and the same sample provided the 28 T cell receptor beta chains below, sequenced in a study of cytomegalovirus exposure and HLA in healthy donors. The PCR was carried out with 60 Vbeta primers and 13 Jbeta primers. TCRdb's copy holds only in-frame clones and misses some; the assay was immunoSEQ multiplex PCR. The table shows over 150,000 clones, with approximately 81% occurring only once. Sequenced material: PBMCs. All receptors derive from a man younger than 35 in good health and CMV-seronegative.

This clone has a handful of counts. The rearrangement links TRBV19 to TRBJ2-1; TRBD2 matches 9 bases. This CDR3 has 15 residues. Trimming removed 2 bases from V and 10 bases from J; junction bases left unmatched: 9. In germline, CDR1 is LNHDA, CDR2 SQIVND (reference sequence). The CDR3 nucleotides are TGTGCCAGTAGTATAATTGGTAGCGGGAGCCCGGAGCAGTTCTTC. Its protein product is CASSIIGSGSPEQFF.

V is TRBV28 and J is TRBJ1-1; D perhaps matches TRBD1 (5 bases). Trimming took off 5 bases at V and 0 bases at J, with 16 bases between the two ends. Germline V gene data show CDR1 as MDHEN and CDR2 as SYDVKM. The CDR3 contains 16 residues. DNA of the CDR3: TGTGCCAGCAGTGTGGACACTCTAGCGATGAACACTGAAGCTTTCTTT. This encodes CASSVDTLAMNTEAFF.

This chain connects TRBV7-9 to TRBJ2-7; weak D call: TRBD2 (6 bases). Trimming took off 5 bases at V and 2 bases at J, with 25 bases between the two ends. CDR3 length equals 18 residues. Germline V lookup: CDR1 SEHNR, CDR2 FQNEAQ (reference sequence). The CDR3 is CASSPSVGGVILAYEQYF. The DNA for the CDR3 is TGTGCCAGCAGCCCCTCAGTAGGAGGGGTCATCCTGGCCTACGAGCAGTACTTC.

The gene calls are TRBV23-1 and TRBJ2-7; weak D call: TRBD1 (6 bases). TRBV23-1 is known as an ORF, though its function is uncertain. The CDR3 length is 21 residues. Trimming removed 4 bases from V and 0 bases from J, with 31 bases in between. The CDR3 spells CASSPGQLARLYSRSSYEQYF. CDR3 nucleotide sequence: TGCGCCAGCAGTCCCGGACAGCTCGCCAGGTTGTACTCCCGAAGCTCCTACGAGCAGTACTTC.

The chain uses TRBV7-2 and TRBJ2-7; D is possibly TRBD1 (5 bases). Germline CDR1 and CDR2: SGHTA and FQGNSA. Between the trimmed V and J ends, which lost 3 bases and 2 bases, there was a span of 8 bases. The CDR3 is 13 residues long. The CDR3 nucleotides read TGTGCCAGCAGCTTGCAGGGTGCCTACGAGCAGTACTTC. Amino acid sequence: CASSLQGAYEQYF.

The genes are TRBV23-1 and TRBJ2-7; 8 bases match TRBD1. TRBV23-1 is filed as an ORF, its function uncertain. The CDR3 has 13 residues. V lost 3 bases to trimming and J lost 5 bases; unmatched junction nucleotides: 3. The CDR3 DNA follows: TGCGCCAGCAGTCAGCGACAGGGGCACGAGCAGTACTTC. This codes for CASSQRQGHEQYF.

The chain recombines TRBV7-8 with TRBJ1-6, with 10 nucleotides matching TRBD1. Germline CDR1 SGHVS, CDR2 FQNEAQ. This CDR3 contains 15 residues. Germline trimming cut 5 bases from V and 7 bases from J; bases unmatched to any gene: 5. Written as DNA, the CDR3 is TGTGCCAGCAGCCGGGGACAGGGGAGAAATTCACCCCTCCACTTT. It translates to CASSRGQGRNSPLHF.

The chain has TRBV5-1 and TRBJ1-4; TRBD1 might be the D (6 bases). V gave up 1 base and J gave up 4 bases, with 8 bases separating them. Germline V CDR1 and CDR2: SGHRS, YFSETQ. CDR3 length: 14 residues. The CDR3 DNA sequence: TGCGCCAGCAGCTTGAGCAGGGGTAATGAAAAACTGTTTTTT. This codes for CASSLSRGNEKLFF.

As DNA, the CDR3 is TGTGCCACCAGCGGACTCGGGACTTTTAGCACAGATACGCAGTATTTT. Amino acids: CATSGLGTFSTDTQYF. The chain carries TRBV15 and TRBJ2-3, with D maybe TRBD2 (6 bases). The CDR3 has 16 amino acids. The germline V gene encodes CDR1 LNHNV and CDR2 YYDKDF (reference sequence). V dropped 5 bases and J dropped 0 bases, with 15 bases sitting between them.

There are a few counts of this clone. The V and J genes are TRBV18 and TRBJ1-1; D gene unclear. This CDR3 is 15 amino acids long. V dropped 3 bases and J dropped 6 bases, with 17 bases sitting between them. CDR1 is KGHSH and CDR2 is LQKENI in the germline V gene. In DNA form, the CDR3 reads TGTGCCAGCTCACCGCTATTAACTCGAAACGCTGAAGCTTTCTTT. It encodes CASSPLLTRNAEAFF.

This clone was observed a single time. This rearrangement joins TRBV5-4 to TRBJ2-1; 10 bases match TRBD2. With 0 bases clipped from V and 3 bases from J, the junction kept 6 bases outside the gene matches. The length of the CDR3 is 17 residues. The germline V gene encodes CDR1 SGHNT and CDR2 YYREEE (reference sequence). CDR3 protein: CASSLGPTSGFYNEQFF. CDR3 DNA sequence: TGTGCCAGCAGCTTGGGACCGACTAGCGGGTTCTACAATGAGCAGTTCTTC.

This chain joins TRBV2 and TRBJ2-7, with D tentatively TRBD2 (5 bases). V was shortened by 3 bases and J by 2 bases, with 14 bases between the two germline ends. This CDR3 is built from 15 residues. CDR1 and CDR2 from the germline V gene are SNHLY and FYNNEI. CDR3 DNA: TGTGCCAGCAGTGAGTACCGGGATCCCACCTACGAGCAGTACTTC. This sequence encodes CASSEYRDPTYEQYF.

This chain connects TRBV5-1 to TRBJ2-5, with D tentatively TRBD2 (6 bases). CDR1 is SGHRS, CDR2 YFSETQ, per germline. Trimming removed 4 bases from V and 5 bases from J, with 15 bases in between. CDR3 length: 14 amino acids. Here the CDR3 reads CASSPRLERETQYF. In DNA form, the CDR3 reads TGCGCCAGCAGCCCGAGACTAGAGAGGGAGACCCAGTACTTC.

V usage is TRBV19 and J usage is TRBJ1-2; TRBD1 matches 7 bases. The length of the CDR3 is 10 residues. CDR1 LNHDA and CDR2 SQIVND come from the germline V gene (reference sequence). V was pared by 10 bases and J by 7 bases, with 3 bases of the junction left unmatched. CDR3 in amino acids: CATRDSGYTF. The DNA for the CDR3 is TGTGCCACCCGGGACAGTGGCTACACCTTC.

V and J are TRBV2 and TRBJ2-5; tentative D call: TRBD2 (9 bases). With 7 bases removed from V and 5 bases from J, the gap between germline ends came to 23 bases. This CDR3 region has 16 residues. Germline CDR1 reads SNHLY; CDR2 reads FYNNEI. CDR3 region: CASTQGAGGRRETQYF. As DNA, the CDR3 is TGTGCCAGCACCCAGGGGGCGGGAGGGCGGCGGGAGACCCAGTACTTC.

This chain links TRBV2 with TRBJ2-5; D gene unclear. The CDR3 sequence is 13 residues long. V was cut by 7 bases and J by 0 bases, with 9 bases left in between. Germline CDR1 and CDR2: SNHLY and FYNNEI. CDR3 residues: CASTLQYQETQYF. CDR3 sequence (DNA): TGTGCCAGCACCCTCCAGTACCAAGAGACCCAGTACTTC.

The chain combines TRBV5-4 with TRBJ2-7; 9 bases are a match to TRBD2. CDR1 is SGHNT, CDR2 YYREEE, per germline (reference sequence). The V and J ends lost 2 bases and 4 bases, in that order; junction bases with no gene match: 7. This CDR3 region has 15 residues. The chain's CDR3 is CASSFSGSGGYEQYF. The CDR3 DNA reads TGTGCCAGCAGCTTTAGCGGGAGCGGAGGTTACGAGCAGTACTTC.

In this sample, this clone turned up a few times. The chain couples TRBV7-6 to TRBJ1-4, with 7 bases identical to TRBD1. With V trimmed by 5 bases and J by 12 bases, 27 bases remained unmatched. The V gene's germline CDR1 is SGHVS and CDR2 FNYEAQ. The CDR3 is made up of 19 amino acids. DNA of the CDR3: TGTGCCAGCAGCCGCTGGGACAGAAGTAATGAGGGAATTAATCAGGAACTGTTTTTT. Its protein product is CASSRWDRSNEGINQELFF.

The J gene is TRBJ1-2, the V gene TRBV27; TRBD1 matches 11 bases. V dropped 2 bases and J dropped 4; count of bases not matched to a gene: 3. Looked up from germline, CDR1 is MNHEY and CDR2 is SMNVEV (reference sequence). CDR3 length: 15 amino acids. CDR3: CASSLEDRGLYGYTF. In DNA form, the CDR3 reads TGTGCCAGCAGTTTAGAGGACAGGGGGCTCTATGGCTACACCTTC.

V and J are TRBV5-1 and TRBJ1-2; tentative D call: TRBD1 (6 bases). Germline-derived CDR1 and CDR2 are SGHRS and YFSETQ. V dropped 6 bases and J dropped 7 bases, with 16 bases sitting between them. The CDR3 runs 13 residues. The CDR3 nucleotides read TGCGCCAGCACCGATTCAGGGGCTGGTGGCTACACCTTC. It is translated as CASTDSGAGGYTF.

The rearrangement joins TRBV10-1 to TRBJ2-3; 10 bases line up with TRBD1. Germline loops: CDR1 WNHNN, CDR2 SYGVQD (reference sequence). This CDR3 is built from 18 residues. The J segment lost 0 bases and the V segment lost 5 bases, leaving 11 bases of the junction unmatched. The CDR3 protein is CASSPPGQGTTSTDTQYF. CDR3 in DNA: TGCGCCAGCAGTCCCCCGGGACAGGGGACCACTAGCACAGATACGCAGTATTTT.

This chain uses TRBV10-3 with TRBJ2-1; TRBD1 matches at 10 bases. The CDR3 covers 15 residues. The V gene end was trimmed by 6 bases and the J gene end by 9 bases; junction bases not matched to a gene: 11. Germline V gives CDR1 ENHRY, CDR2 SYGVKD. The CDR3 DNA reads as TGTGCCATCAGAGACTACCGGACAGGGGGAACTGAGCAGTTCTTC. Its protein is CAIRDYRTGGTEQFF.

V usage is TRBV5-4 and J usage is TRBJ2-1; 10 nucleotides align to TRBD2. The CDR3 has 16 residues. Losses at the gene ends were 2 bases for V and 2 bases for J; bases not matched to a gene: 4. Germline V gene sequence: CDR1 SGHNT, CDR2 YYREEE (reference sequence). The CDR3 DNA sequence: TGTGCCAGCAGCTTTTTAGCGGGAGGCACCTACAATGAGCAGTTCTTC. It specifies CASSFLAGGTYNEQFF.

The CDR3 loop is CASSLRGRAYEQYF. CDR3 DNA sequence: TGTGCCAGCAGTTTAAGGGGCAGGGCCTACGAGCAGTACTTC. The chain joins TRBV28 to TRBJ2-7; a possible D gene is TRBD1 (5 bases). Trimming left V 2 bases short and J 2 bases short, with 10 bases between. Germline V gene sequence: CDR1 MDHEN, CDR2 SYDVKM. This CDR3 comprises 14 residues. Full variable domain (rest looked up from reference TRBV28 and TRBJ2-7): DVKVTQSSRYLVKRTGEKVFLECVQDMDHENMFWYRQDPGLGLRLIYFSYDVKMKEKGDIPEGYSVSREKKERFSLILESASTNQTSMYLCASSLRGRAYEQYFGPGTRLTVT.

This clone counts as medium-sized. The V call is TRBV6-5, the J call TRBJ2-7; D uncertain. The V and J ends lost 0 bases and 5 bases respectively, with 8 bases between them. CDR3 size: 13 residues. The germline gives CDR1 MNHEY, CDR2 SVGAGI. CDR3: CASSYSGWDEQYF. The DNA for the CDR3 is TGTGCCAGCAGTTACTCCGGGTGGGACGAGCAGTACTTC.

The sample holds one count of this clone. The rearrangement links TRBV27 to TRBJ1-1; D is uncertain. The CDR3 has 13 residues. From germline, CDR1 is MNHEY and CDR2 SMNVEV (reference sequence). Trimming stripped 2 bases from V and 0 bases from J, with 4 bases between. CDR3 in amino acids: CASSLQLNTEAFF. For the CDR3, the DNA is TGTGCCAGCAGTTTACAGTTGAACACTGAAGCTTTCTTT.

The J gene is TRBJ1-1, the V gene TRBV6-5, with a possible D match to TRBD1 (5 bases). Per the germline V gene, CDR1 is MNHEY and CDR2 is SVGAGI. Trimming cost V 4 bases and J 5 bases, with 11 bases left between them. The CDR3 sequence is 13 residues long. CDR3: CASSSAGGTEAFF. CDR3 DNA: TGTGCCAGCAGTTCGGCCGGGGGGACTGAAGCTTTCTTT.

V usage is TRBV21-1 and J usage is TRBJ1-2; TRBD1, the table's D call, lacks a check against the DNA. TRBV21-1 is a pseudogene locus. The CDR3 contains 16 residues. CDR3: CASSKGPDRPHYGYTF. Here the CDR3 DNA reads TGTGCCAGCAGCAAAGGTCCGGACAGGCCGCACTATGGCTACACCTTC.